Below, 27 T cell receptor beta chains from the same sample are listed, as sequenced in a study of spatial heterogeneity in lung cancer. Time point described: sample taken at primary tumor resection. Researchers sequenced whole RNA taken from tumor, nontumor lung or frozen PBMC without sorting. TCRdb itself ran the 5' RACE reads through MiXCR, one entry per CDR3 protein. The sample lists 20,000 to 25,000 distinct CDR3 sequences; just under 7% were seen once. Sequenced here: PBMCs, sampled at surgery. The source is a male donor with early-stage non-small cell lung cancer.

This chain connects TRBV3-1 to TRBJ2-3; 7 positions match TRBD2. The CDR3 is 15 residues long. The ends lost 1 base at V and 6 bases at J; junction bases unmatched: 7. Germline V CDR1 and CDR2: LGHDT, YNNKEL (reference sequence). As DNA, the CDR3 is TGTGCCAGCAGCCAAGGAGCGGGGCCCAGGGATACGCAGTATTTT. Amino acids: CASSQGAGPRDTQYF.

The V gene is TRBV6-2 or TRBV6-3, the J gene TRBJ2-5; maybe TRBD1 (5 bases). V lost 5 bases and J 0 bases, leaving 13 bases between the germline ends. The CDR3 extends over 15 amino acids. Germline V gene data show CDR1 as MNHEY and CDR2 as SVGEGT. This CDR3 is CASSTPTEYQETQYF. CDR3 coding DNA: TGTGCCAGCAGTACCCCGACAGAGTACCAAGAGACCCAGTACTTC.

The sample holds many counts of this clonotype. The V call is TRBV19, the J call TRBJ1-5; a weak D match, TRBD1 (5 bases). Between the trimmed V and J ends, which lost 4 bases and 1 base, there was a span of 11 bases. Germline loops: CDR1 LNHDA, CDR2 SQIVND (reference sequence). This CDR3 is 15 amino acids long. The CDR3 bases are TGTGCCAGTAGTACCACCTGGGGCAGCAATCAGCCCCAGCATTTT. It specifies CASSTTWGSNQPQHF.

This clonotype was recorded a few times. The J gene is TRBJ2-2, the V gene TRBV6-1; 8 bases match TRBD1. Unmatched junction bases numbered 12, after V lost 0 bases and J lost 9 bases. Germline V CDR1 and CDR2: MNHNS, SASEGT. The CDR3 length is 17 residues. CDR3 sequence: CASSEAPQGAGSRELFF. The CDR3 nucleotides are TGTGCCAGCAGTGAAGCCCCCCAGGGGGCAGGCAGCCGGGAGCTGTTTTTT.

This clonotype has ten or more counts. The J gene is TRBJ2-3, the V gene TRBV20-1; unclear D gene. Trimming cost V 0 bases and J 0 bases, with 16 bases left between them. The CDR3 extends over 17 amino acids. Germline V gene data show CDR1 as DFQATT and CDR2 as SNEGSKA (reference sequence). CDR3: CSARDFGSLSSTDTQYF. The CDR3 bases are TGCAGTGCTAGAGATTTCGGTTCACTCTCTAGCACAGATACGCAGTATTTT.

This clonotype is medium-sized within its sample. The V gene is TRBV28, the J gene TRBJ1-1, with D uncertain. This CDR3 region has 20 residues. Trimming removed 1 base from V and 1 base from J, with 25 bases in between. Per the germline V gene, CDR1 is MDHEN and CDR2 is SYDVKM. Here the CDR3 reads CASSLYPAVAIVQPNTEAFF. CDR3 DNA sequence: TGTGCCAGCAGTTTATATCCCGCCGTGGCGATCGTACAGCCGAACACTGAAGCTTTCTTT.

This clonotype was recorded at least ten times. The chain carries TRBV7-2 and TRBJ1-1; the D gene is possibly TRBD1 (5 bases). Germline V gene sequence: CDR1 SGHTA, CDR2 FQGNSA. The CDR3 is made up of 14 amino acids. The germline V and J ends were trimmed by 5 bases and 4 bases, with 14 bases remaining between them. The CDR3 sequence is CASSPPRETTEAFF. CDR3 sequence (DNA): TGTGCCAGCAGCCCCCCCAGGGAGACCACTGAAGCTTTCTTT.

V gene TRBV7-8 combines with J gene TRBJ2-3; D call uncertain. V shed 1 base and J shed 6 bases, with 11 bases lying between them. From germline, CDR1 is SGHVS and CDR2 FQNEAQ. This CDR3 region has 14 residues. The CDR3 DNA is TGTGCCAGCAGCTTAGGAGCCCCCTCGGATACGCAGTATTTT. This codes for CASSLGAPSDTQYF.

J is TRBJ2-2 and V is TRBV7-2; 7 positions match TRBD2. Trimming at V came to 5 bases and at J to 5 bases, leaving 5 bases not matched to a gene. The CDR3 loop spans 14 amino acids. CDR1 and CDR2 (germline): SGHTA, FQGNSA. Here the CDR3 reads CASSRILATGELFF. CDR3 coding DNA: TGTGCCAGCAGCCGCATACTAGCGACCGGGGAGCTGTTTTTT.

This clonotype occurred many times. The CDR3 DNA is TGCGCCAGCAGCGAAGGACAACCCGGAAAGTATGGCTACACCTTC. Protein product: CASSEGQPGKYGYTF. The chain carries TRBV5-1 and TRBJ1-2; weak D call: TRBD1 (5 bases). This CDR3 is built from 15 residues. Germline lookup yields CDR1 SGHRS and CDR2 YFSETQ. Trimming left V 4 bases short and J 5 bases short, with 18 bases between.

This clonotype was found a few times. The chain carries TRBV5-1 and TRBJ1-1; 8 bases align to TRBD1. The CDR3 is made up of 17 amino acids. The germline V gene has CDR1 SGHRS and CDR2 YFSETQ. V lost 1 base and J lost 1; bases outside the gene matches: 9. CDR3 protein: CASSLISAGGRNTEAFF. The CDR3 DNA reads as TGCGCCAGCAGCTTGATCTCGGCAGGGGGCCGGAACACTGAAGCTTTCTTT. Combining the CDR3 with reference TRBV5-1 and TRBJ1-1 gives the whole variable domain KAGVTQTPRYLIKTRGQQVTLSCSPISGHRSVSWYQQTPGQGLQFLFEYFSETQRNKGNFPGRFSGRQFSNSRSEMNVSTLELGDSALYLCASSLISAGGRNTEAFFGQGTRLTVV.

This clonotype was observed many times. V is TRBV27 and J is TRBJ1-2, with 9 bases aligning to TRBD1. The CDR3 sequence is 14 residues long. Germline V gene lookup returns CDR1 MNHEY and CDR2 SMNVEV (reference sequence). V lost 4 bases and J lost 8; bases outside the gene matches: 8. For the CDR3, the DNA is TGTGCCAGCAGTTCATCGGACAGGGGCCACGGCTACACCTTC. It yields the protein CASSSSDRGHGYTF.

By sample fraction, this clonotype is medium-sized. V usage is TRBV29-1 and J usage is TRBJ2-1, with TRBD2 matching 7 bases. J was trimmed by 10 bases and V by 0 bases; bases with no gene match: 12. This CDR3 region has 15 residues. CDR1 is SQVTM and CDR2 is ANQGSEA in the germline V gene. CDR3 in amino acids: CSVEDHGAPGLEQFF. The CDR3 DNA reads as TGCAGCGTTGAAGATCACGGGGCTCCGGGACTAGAGCAGTTCTTC.

This clonotype was seen ten or more times. The V call is TRBV2, the J call TRBJ1-4; 9 nucleotides match TRBD1. The ends lost 1 base at V and 0 bases at J; junction bases unmatched: 9. This CDR3 comprises 19 residues. CDR1 and CDR2 from the germline V gene are SNHLY and FYNNEI. CDR3 in amino acids: CASSEDDRGWRATNEKLFF. Here the CDR3 DNA reads TGTGCCAGCAGTGAAGATGACAGGGGGTGGAGGGCAACTAATGAAAAACTGTTTTTT.

The V call is TRBV12-3 or TRBV12-4, the J call TRBJ1-5; D not resolved. The CDR3 is 16 residues long. V was trimmed by 1 base and J by 0 bases, leaving 10 bases between them. CDR3 sequence: CASSLDQLHSNQPQHF. The CDR3 nucleotides are TGTGCCAGCAGTTTAGACCAACTACATAGCAATCAGCCCCAGCATTTT.

In its sample, this clonotype was seen many times. The rearrangement joins TRBV18 to TRBJ2-7; 7 bases line up with TRBD1. This CDR3 has 14 amino acids. After removal of 3 bases from V and 0 bases from J, the junction contained 2 bases not matched to a gene. The V gene's germline CDR1 is KGHSH and CDR2 LQKENI. The CDR3 coding sequence is TGTGCCAGCTCACCTGGGACAGACTCCTACGAGCAGTACGTC. This codes for CASSPGTDSYEQYV.

This clonotype has only a few counts. V is TRBV9 and J is TRBJ2-5; D not resolved. Germline V CDR1 and CDR2: SGDLS, YYNGEE. The CDR3 contains 15 residues. Between the trimmed V and J ends, which lost 0 bases and 0 bases, there was a span of 9 bases. CDR3 protein: CASSVEYRDQETQYF. The CDR3 region has the DNA TGTGCCAGCAGCGTAGAGTATAGGGACCAAGAGACCCAGTACTTC.

This clonotype was seen at least ten times. The rearrangement links TRBV6-5 to TRBJ2-3; 11 bases align to TRBD1. The V segment lost 4 bases and the J segment 6 bases; nucleotides outside the gene matches: 3. CDR3 length: 14 residues. The germline V gene encodes CDR1 MNHEY and CDR2 SVGAGI. The CDR3 spells CASSSDRGRDTQYF. The CDR3 DNA sequence: TGTGCCAGCAGTTCGGACAGGGGGCGTGATACGCAGTATTTT.

This chain connects TRBV18 to TRBJ2-3; 8 bases line up with TRBD2. The germline V gene encodes CDR1 KGHSH and CDR2 LQKENI. V dropped 6 bases and J dropped 2; count of bases not matched to a gene: 10. This CDR3 is built from 16 residues. CDR3 sequence: CASSRLSGKITDTQYF. In nucleotides, the CDR3 is TGTGCCAGCTCTCGGCTTAGCGGGAAGATCACAGATACGCAGTATTTT.

This clonotype has ten or more counts. This chain uses TRBV9 with TRBJ1-2, with D unresolved. Trimming left V 0 bases short and J 4 bases short, with 10 bases between. The CDR3 spans 14 residues. Germline V CDR1 and CDR2: SGDLS, YYNGEE. The CDR3: CASSVGLGSYGYTF. CDR3 nucleotides: TGTGCCAGCAGCGTAGGTCTGGGCTCCTATGGCTACACCTTC.

This clonotype was recorded at least ten times. The rearrangement joins TRBV24-1 to TRBJ2-5; TRBD2 might be the D (5 bases). CDR1 is KGHDR and CDR2 is SFDVKD in the germline V gene. The V end was cut by 3 bases, the J end by 7 bases, with 11 bases between. This CDR3 spans 13 amino acids. Written as DNA, the CDR3 is TGTGCCACCAGTGATCCTAGCCGCGGGACCCAGTACTTC. This translates into CATSDPSRGTQYF.

The chain carries TRBV19 and TRBJ2-2; 8 positions match TRBD2. Germline V gives CDR1 LNHDA, CDR2 SQIVND (reference sequence). The CDR3 consists of 15 residues. V shed 1 base and J 4 bases; nucleotides not matched to a gene: 2. The CDR3 DNA is TGTGCCAGTAGTATAGGAACTAGCGGCACCGGGGAGCTGTTTTTT. Protein sequence: CASSIGTSGTGELFF.

V is TRBV28 and J is TRBJ1-1; 9 bases line up with TRBD1. The V gene's germline CDR1 is MDHEN and CDR2 SYDVKM. This CDR3 comprises 14 residues. The trim removed 6 bases at V and 6 bases at J, leaving 8 bases unmatched. CDR3 residues: CASSPGTGLAEAFF. As DNA, the CDR3 is TGTGCCAGCAGCCCCGGGACAGGGCTCGCTGAAGCTTTCTTT.

This clonotype was found many times. V gene TRBV12-3 or TRBV12-4 combines with J gene TRBJ2-1; D is uncertain. Trimming removed 8 bases at V and 1 base at J, with 12 bases between. CDR3 length equals 14 residues. CDR3 sequence: CASLRGGSYNEQFF. The CDR3 bases are TGTGCCAGCCTCCGTGGCGGTTCCTACAATGAGCAGTTCTTC.

The CDR3 sequence is CSARKVGVNTGELFF. The CDR3, as DNA: TGCAGTGCTAGAAAAGTGGGAGTTAACACCGGGGAGCTGTTTTTT. The V and J genes are TRBV20-1 and TRBJ2-2, with D possibly being TRBD2 (5 bases). Trimming took 2 bases from V and 2 from J, leaving 12 bases between them. This CDR3 region has 15 residues. In germline, CDR1 is DFQATT, CDR2 SNEGSKA (reference sequence).

In its sample, this clonotype was seen many times. The chain links TRBV27 to TRBJ1-6; D gene uncertain. V lost 0 bases, J lost 7 bases, and 10 bases lay in between. CDR1 is MNHEY and CDR2 is SMNVEV in the germline V gene (reference sequence). The CDR3 is 15 residues long. The CDR3: CASSLSNLGNSPLHF. Here the CDR3 DNA reads TGTGCCAGCAGTTTATCGAACTTGGGGAATTCACCCCTCCACTTT.

Many counts were recorded for this clonotype. The J gene is TRBJ1-2, the V gene TRBV14, with D maybe TRBD1 (6 bases). The germline V and J ends were trimmed by 4 bases and 7 bases, with 13 bases remaining between them. Germline-derived CDR1 and CDR2 are SGHDN and FVKESK. The CDR3 loop spans 13 amino acids. CDR3 sequence: CASSPQGLGGYTF. The CDR3 nucleotides read TGTGCCAGCAGCCCCCAGGGGTTAGGTGGCTACACCTTC.